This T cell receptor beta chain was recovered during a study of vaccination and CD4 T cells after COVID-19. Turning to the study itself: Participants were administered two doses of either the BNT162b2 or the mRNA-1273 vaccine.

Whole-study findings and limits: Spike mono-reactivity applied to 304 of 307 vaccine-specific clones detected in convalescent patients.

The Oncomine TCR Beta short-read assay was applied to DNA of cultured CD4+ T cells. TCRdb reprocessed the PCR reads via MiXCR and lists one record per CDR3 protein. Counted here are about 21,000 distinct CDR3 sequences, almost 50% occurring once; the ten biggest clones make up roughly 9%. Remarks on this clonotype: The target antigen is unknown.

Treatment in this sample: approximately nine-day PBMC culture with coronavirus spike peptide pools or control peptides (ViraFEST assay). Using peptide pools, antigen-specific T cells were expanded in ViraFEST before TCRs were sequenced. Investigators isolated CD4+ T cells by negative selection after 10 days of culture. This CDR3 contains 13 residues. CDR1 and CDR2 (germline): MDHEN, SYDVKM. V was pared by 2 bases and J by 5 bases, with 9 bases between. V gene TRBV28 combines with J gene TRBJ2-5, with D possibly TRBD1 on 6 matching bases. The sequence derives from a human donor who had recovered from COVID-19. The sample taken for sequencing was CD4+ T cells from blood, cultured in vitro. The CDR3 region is CASSLTGLETQYF. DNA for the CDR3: TGTGCCAGCAGTTTAACAGGGCTGGAGACCCAGTACTTC.